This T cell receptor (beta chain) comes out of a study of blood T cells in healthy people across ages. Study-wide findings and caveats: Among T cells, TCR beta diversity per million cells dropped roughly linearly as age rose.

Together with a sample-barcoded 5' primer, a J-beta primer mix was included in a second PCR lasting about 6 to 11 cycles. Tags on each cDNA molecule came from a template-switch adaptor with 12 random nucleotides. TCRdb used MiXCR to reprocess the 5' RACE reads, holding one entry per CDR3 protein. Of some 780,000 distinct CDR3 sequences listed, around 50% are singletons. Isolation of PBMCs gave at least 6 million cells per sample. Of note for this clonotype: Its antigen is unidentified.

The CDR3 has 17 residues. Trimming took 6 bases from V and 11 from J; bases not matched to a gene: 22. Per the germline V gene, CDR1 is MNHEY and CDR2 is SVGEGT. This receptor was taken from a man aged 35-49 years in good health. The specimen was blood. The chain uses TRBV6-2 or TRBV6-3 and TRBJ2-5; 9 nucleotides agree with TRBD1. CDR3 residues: CASSPTPHRGLSNEQYF. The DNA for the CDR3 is TGTGCCAGCAGCCCGACCCCCCACAGGGGGCTAAGTAATGAGCAGTACTTC.